Described below is a single TCR beta chain sequence and its context. Its antigen is as yet unknown. The sample is drawn from a study of neoadjuvant anti-PD-1 for oral cavity cancer. Notes on the study in general: Non-responders to neoadjuvant nivolumab had significantly more clonal PBMC T cells than responders.

V lost 0 bases and J lost 2, with 12 bases in between. Germline V gene lookup returns CDR1 SGHRS and CDR2 YFSETQ. The CDR3 sequence is 15 residues long. Repertoires were generated with immunoSEQ multiplex PCR, while TCRdb's copy carries only in-frame clones and drops some. Seen here are around 13,000 clones, roughly 70% observed once, and the top ten hold around 2.4%. As to time point: after neoadjuvant nivolumab, at surgical resection. These oral cavity squamous cell carcinomas were HPV-negative and locally advanced. The TCR sequence derives from a person aged 40 to 85 with oral cavity squamous cell carcinoma. The material was PBMCs, obtained after nivolumab (anti-PD-1) treatment. V and J are TRBV5-1 and TRBJ2-7, with a possible D match to TRBD2 (6 bases). The CDR3 reads CASSLEGTATYEQYF. The CDR3 DNA is TGCGCCAGCAGCTTGGAAGGGACTGCGACCTACGAGCAGTACTTC.